This T cell receptor beta chain was sequenced for a study of Tregs in tolerant kidney transplant recipients. Related graft donors supplied nonmyeloablative bone marrow transplants, and mixed chimerism was transient. Germline CDR1 reads MNHNS; CDR2 reads SASEGT. The CDR3 totals 14 residues. The germline V and J ends were trimmed by 3 bases and 6 bases, with 12 bases remaining between them. Assay: immunoSEQ multiplex PCR; the TCRdb copy retains only in-frame clones and omits some. The sample has approximately 50,000 clones; 90% to 95% are singletons. This sequence joins TRBV6-1 and TRBJ1-5; D may be TRBD1 (5 bases). The sequenced sample was CD8+ T cells from blood (PBMCs), obtained 24 months after the transplant. This receptor was identified in a human patient who received a combined kidney and bone marrow transplant. Some of these T cells may belong to the graft donor. CDR3 sequence: CASSDLRGGQPQHF. CDR3 nucleotides: TGTGCCAGCAGTGATCTGAGGGGAGGTCAGCCCCAGCATTTT.